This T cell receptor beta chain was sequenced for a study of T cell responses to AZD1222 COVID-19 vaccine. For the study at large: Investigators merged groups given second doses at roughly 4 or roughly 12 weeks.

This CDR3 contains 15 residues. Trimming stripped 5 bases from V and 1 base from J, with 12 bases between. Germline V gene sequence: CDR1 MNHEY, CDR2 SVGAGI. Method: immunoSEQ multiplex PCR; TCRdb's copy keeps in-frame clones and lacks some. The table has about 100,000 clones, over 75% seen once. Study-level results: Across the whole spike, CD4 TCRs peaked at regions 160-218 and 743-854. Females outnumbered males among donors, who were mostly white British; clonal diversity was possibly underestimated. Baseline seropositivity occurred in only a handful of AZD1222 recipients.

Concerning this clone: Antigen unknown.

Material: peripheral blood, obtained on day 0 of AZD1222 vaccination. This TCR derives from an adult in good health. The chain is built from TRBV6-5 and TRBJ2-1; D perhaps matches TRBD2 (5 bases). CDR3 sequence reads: CASSNRDQSYNEQFF. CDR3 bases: TGTGCCAGCAGTAACCGGGATCAATCCTACAATGAGCAGTTCTTC.